This TCR beta chain was identified in a study of blood T cell repertoires in COVID-19. Study background: Spain, Italy and the United States supplied samples that represented acute and convalescent COVID-19. PBMCs, B-cell-depleted T cells, or T cells provided the cDNA or gDNA that made up the material.

Germline V gene data show CDR1 as SNHLY and CDR2 as FYNNEI. CDR3 length equals 13 residues. Trimming cost V 4 bases and J 0 bases, with 6 bases left between them. Original processing notes: Estimation of nucleated cell counts was performed using reference gene primer amplification. The method was immunoSEQ multiplex PCR; TCRdb's version includes in-frame clones alone and lacks a portion of them. D and trimming come from the DNA, and the V and J calls and clone size come from that table. The sample contains about 85,000 clones, 90% of which appear only once. The chain links TRBV2 to TRBJ1-2, with a possible D match to TRBD1 (6 bases). Sample: peripheral blood. The sequence came from a woman of 80 years or more with active or convalescent COVID-19. The CDR3 region is CASSGTANYGYTF. The CDR3 DNA sequence: TGTGCCAGCAGTGGGACAGCTAACTATGGCTACACCTTC. The complete variable domain, with remaining parts taken from reference TRBV2 and TRBJ1-2, reads EPEVTQTPSHQVTQMGQEVILRCVPISNHLYFYWYRQILGQKVEFLVSFYNNEISEKSEIFDDQFSVERPDGSNFTLKIRSTKLEDSAMYFCASSGTANYGYTFGSGTRLTVV.